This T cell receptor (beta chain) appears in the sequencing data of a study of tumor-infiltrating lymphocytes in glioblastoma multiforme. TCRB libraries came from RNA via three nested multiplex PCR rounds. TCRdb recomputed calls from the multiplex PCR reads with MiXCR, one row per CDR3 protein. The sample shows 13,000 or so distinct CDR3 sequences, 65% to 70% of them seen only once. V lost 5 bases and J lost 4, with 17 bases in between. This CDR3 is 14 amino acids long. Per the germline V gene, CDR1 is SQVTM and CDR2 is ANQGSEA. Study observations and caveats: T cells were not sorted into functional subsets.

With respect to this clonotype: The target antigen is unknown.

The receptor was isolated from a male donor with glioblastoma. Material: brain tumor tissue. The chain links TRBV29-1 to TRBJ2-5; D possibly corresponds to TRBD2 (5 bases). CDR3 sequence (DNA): TGCAGCGTTCGAGGGAAGGAGTCGATAGAGACCCAGTACTTC. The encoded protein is CSVRGKESIETQYF.